The 7 T cell receptor beta chains presented below share a single source sample, sequenced in a study of blood T cell repertoires in COVID-19. The method was immunoSEQ multiplex PCR; TCRdb's version includes in-frame clones alone and lacks a portion of them. This repertoire shows 40,000 or so clones, about 89% found once; its top ten account for 20% to 25%. The material sequenced was peripheral blood. The receptor set was obtained from a man aged 50 to 60 with active COVID-19.

The rearrangement links TRBV15 to TRBJ2-7; 10 bases are a match to TRBD2. The CDR3 extends over 15 amino acids. CDR1 and CDR2 (germline): LNHNV, YYDKDF (reference sequence). J was trimmed by 9 bases and V by 1 base; bases with no gene match: 9. The CDR3 protein is CATSRVSSGSWGQYF. The DNA for the CDR3 is TGTGCCACCAGCAGAGTGTCTAGCGGGAGCTGGGGGCAGTACTTC.

The V call is TRBV9, the J call TRBJ2-1; the match to TRBD2 covers 11 bases. This CDR3 has 18 residues. J was trimmed by 9 bases and V by 4 bases; bases with no gene match: 18. CDR1 and CDR2 from the germline V gene are SGDLS and YYNGEE. This CDR3 reads CASSQRGGTLAGGGEQFF. The CDR3 DNA follows: TGTGCCAGCAGCCAAAGAGGGGGGACGCTAGCGGGAGGCGGTGAGCAGTTCTTC.

V gene TRBV5-1 combines with J gene TRBJ1-5; D may be TRBD1 (5 bases). The CDR3 is made up of 13 amino acids. Germline V gives CDR1 SGHRS, CDR2 YFSETQ. V shed 4 bases and J shed 6 bases, with 11 bases lying between them. In DNA, the CDR3 is TGCGCCAGCAGCCCACTCCAGGGTCAGCCCCAGCATTTT. It codes for CASSPLQGQPQHF.

The chain recombines TRBV27 with TRBJ1-2, with 7 bases aligning to TRBD1. With 3 bases clipped from V and 2 bases from J, the junction kept 12 bases outside the gene matches. CDR3 size: 17 residues. Germline CDR1 and CDR2: MNHEY and SMNVEV (reference sequence). The CDR3 region is CASSFTLRQGDNYGYTF. DNA for the CDR3: TGTGCCAGCAGTTTTACCCTCAGACAGGGCGACAACTATGGCTACACCTTC.

The chain carries TRBV25-1 and TRBJ2-5; TRBD2 is a possible D gene (6 bases). This CDR3 is built from 15 residues. Germline lookup yields CDR1 MGHDK and CDR2 SYGVNS. Trimming shortened V by 0 bases and J by 4 bases, and 12 bases separated the two germline ends. CDR3 coding DNA: TGTGCCAGCAGTGAATACGGCGGGATTTCAGAGACCCAGTACTTC. It yields the protein CASSEYGGISETQYF.

The chain is built from TRBV6-4 and TRBJ1-5, with D possibly matching TRBD1 (6 bases). CDR3 length equals 13 residues. Looked up from germline, CDR1 is MRHNA and CDR2 is SNTAGT. Trimming removed 3 bases at V and 4 bases at J, with 7 bases between. CDR3 DNA: TGTGCCAGCAGTGAGCAGGGGAATCAGCCCCAGCATTTT. Translating it yields CASSEQGNQPQHF.

The genes are TRBV2 and TRBJ1-5, with 7 bases matching TRBD1. This CDR3 spans 15 amino acids. The V gene's germline CDR1 is SNHLY and CDR2 FYNNEI. V was pared by 4 bases and J by 6 bases, with 9 bases of the junction left unmatched. The CDR3 region has the DNA TGTGCCAGCAGTGGGGACAGAGGATTGGGTCAGCCCCAGCATTTT. Its translation is CASSGDRGLGQPQHF. Combining the CDR3 with reference TRBV2 and TRBJ1-5 gives the whole variable domain EPEVTQTPSHQVTQMGQEVILRCVPISNHLYFYWYRQILGQKVEFLVSFYNNEISEKSEIFDDQFSVERPDGSNFTLKIRSTKLEDSAMYFCASSGDRGLGQPQHFGDGTRLSIL.